The rows below give T cell receptor beta chains drawn from one sample of a study of cytomegalovirus exposure and HLA in healthy donors. Sequenced by immunoSEQ multiplex PCR; TCRdb stores in-frame clones only, minus some. This sample has 100,000 or so clones; more than 60% occur once, and the top ten carry 2% to 2.5%. Sequencing was done on a sample of PBMCs. These receptors were collected from a man aged 25 to 45 in good health and CMV-seronegative. CDR3s include the opening cysteine and the closing phenylalanine or tryptophan. D genes are given only for firm matches. Clone size, where shown, is once, few, many, or a class for clones that have expanded.

D gene: TRBD1
V gene: TRBV18
J gene: TRBJ1-5
clone size: many
CDR3 DNA: TGTGCCAGCTCACCACGACAGGGAGATGGCAATCAGCCCCAGCATTTT
CDR3 protein: CASSPRQGDGNQPQHF

D gene: NA
V gene: TRBV2
J gene: TRBJ1-1
clone size: NA
CDR3 DNA: TGTGCCAGCAGGACCCAGGGCACTGAAGCTTTCTTT
CDR3 protein: CASRTQGTEAFF

D gene: NA
V gene: TRBV6-6
J gene: TRBJ1-2
clone size: NA
CDR3 DNA: TGTGCCAGCAGTTACTCGTTGAGAGGGAGGCAGTCTGGCTACACCTTC
CDR3 protein: CASSYSLRGRQSGYTF

D gene: NA
V gene: TRBV6-5
J gene: TRBJ1-3
clone size: NA
CDR3 DNA: TGTGCCAGCAGCCTCGGGTCGCGGAGGGGAAACACCATATATTTT
CDR3 protein: CASSLGSRRGNTIYF

D gene: TRBD2
V gene: TRBV5-1
J gene: TRBJ2-5
clone size: NA
CDR3 DNA: TGCGCCAGCAGCCGACTTGGGGCGGGGGGGCAAGAGACCCAGTACTTC
CDR3 protein: CASSRLGAGGQETQYF

D gene: NA
V gene: TRBV2
J gene: TRBJ2-7
clone size: NA
CDR3 DNA: TGTGCCAGCAGTGAGGACTACGACGAGCAGTACTTC
CDR3 protein: CASSEDYDEQYF

D gene: TRBD2
V gene: TRBV7-9
J gene: TRBJ2-7
clone size: NA
CDR3 DNA: TGTTCCAGCAGCCGGGGGGCCTACGAGCAGTACTTC
CDR3 protein: CSSSRGAYEQYF

D gene: TRBD2
V gene: TRBV6-5
J gene: TRBJ2-7
clone size: NA
CDR3 DNA: TGTGCCAGCAGAGCACAAGCGGGGGAGGTTCGGGAGCAGTACTTC
CDR3 protein: CASRAQAGEVREQYF

D gene: NA
V gene: TRBV28
J gene: TRBJ2-1
clone size: few
CDR3 DNA: TGTGCCAGCAGCCCCTTTGGAGCGGACTACATAGGGAATGAGCAGTTCTTC
CDR3 protein: CASSPFGADYIGNEQFF

D gene: NA
V gene: TRBV25-1
J gene: TRBJ1-2
clone size: NA
CDR3 DNA: TGTGCCAGCAGTGGGCCGGTACGGAGGGAGGACTATGGCTACACCTTC
CDR3 protein: CASSGPVRREDYGYTF

D gene: TRBD2
V gene: TRBV28
J gene: TRBJ2-3
clone size: NA
CDR3 DNA: TGTGCCAGCAGTTTGTCTCGCTGGCGGGAGGACACAGATACGCAGTATTTT
CDR3 protein: CASSLSRWREDTDTQYF

D gene: TRBD1
V gene: TRBV7-8
J gene: TRBJ2-5
clone size: NA
CDR3 DNA: TGTGCCAGCAGCTTAGCGTCAGGGGGCAGACAAGAGACCCAGTACTTC
CDR3 protein: CASSLASGGRQETQYF

D gene: NA
V gene: TRBV10-2
J gene: TRBJ1-1
clone size: NA
CDR3 DNA: TGCGCCAGCAGCAGGGCAGGGCTGACTGAAGCTTTCTTT
CDR3 protein: CASSRAGLTEAFF

D gene: TRBD1
V gene: TRBV27
J gene: TRBJ1-4
clone size: NA
CDR3 DNA: TGTGCCAGCAGTTTATTTGGGACAGGGGTAACTAATGAAAAACTGTTTTTT
CDR3 protein: CASSLFGTGVTNEKLFF

D gene: NA
V gene: TRBV29-1
J gene: TRBJ2-1
clone size: NA
CDR3 DNA: TGCAGCGTCCCTTTTGGCTCCTGGAGCAATGAGCAGTTCTTC
CDR3 protein: CSVPFGSWSNEQFF

D gene: NA
V gene: TRBV30
J gene: TRBJ2-5
clone size: NA
CDR3 DNA: TGTGCCTGGAGGACCAAGGGACTTCGAGGGGAGACCCAGTACTTC
CDR3 protein: CAWRTKGLRGETQYF

D gene: TRBD2
V gene: TRBV7-9
J gene: TRBJ2-1
clone size: NA
CDR3 DNA: TGTGCCAGCAGCTCCACCCCCCTTAGCGGGAGGTTTATGGGCGATGAGCAGTTCTTC
CDR3 protein: CASSSTPLSGRFMGDEQFF

D gene: NA
V gene: TRBV15
J gene: TRBJ2-3
clone size: NA
CDR3 DNA: TGTGCCACCAGCAGAGTCCCGGCCAGGGGCACAGATACGCAGTATTTT
CDR3 protein: CATSRVPARGTDTQYF

D gene: NA
V gene: TRBV7-2
J gene: TRBJ1-6
clone size: NA
CDR3 DNA: TGTGCCAGCAGCAACGACAATAATTCACCCCTCCACTTT
CDR3 protein: CASSNDNNSPLHF

D gene: NA
V gene: TRBV7-2
J gene: TRBJ1-5
clone size: once
CDR3 DNA: TGTGCCAGCAGCTTAGCAACAGGCAATCAGCCCCAGCATTTT
CDR3 protein: CASSLATGNQPQHF

D gene: TRBD1
V gene: TRBV4-3
J gene: TRBJ2-1
clone size: few
CDR3 DNA: TGCGCCAGCAGCTACGGGACAGGGGGTTGGAATGAGCAGTTCTTC
CDR3 protein: CASSYGTGGWNEQFF

D gene: NA
V gene: TRBV6-4
J gene: TRBJ1-1
clone size: NA
CDR3 DNA: TGTGCCAGCAGTGACTTACAGGGTTTCATGAGGAACACTGAAGCTTTCTTT
CDR3 protein: CASSDLQGFMRNTEAFF

D gene: TRBD1
V gene: TRBV7-2
J gene: TRBJ1-2
clone size: few
CDR3 DNA: TGTGCCAGCAGCTTAGGTCCAGACAGGGGTAGCGGCTACACCTTC
CDR3 protein: CASSLGPDRGSGYTF

D gene: NA
V gene: TRBV19
J gene: TRBJ1-2
clone size: few
CDR3 DNA: TGTGCCAGTAGCGCCGACCCCCGCGGGGGCTACACCTTC
CDR3 protein: CASSADPRGGYTF

D gene: NA
V gene: TRBV28
J gene: TRBJ1-2
clone size: NA
CDR3 DNA: TGTGCCAGCAGTCTGAGGAACTATGGCTACACCTTC
CDR3 protein: CASSLRNYGYTF

D gene: NA
V gene: TRBV11-3
J gene: TRBJ2-1
clone size: NA
CDR3 DNA: TGTGCCAGCAGCTTAGATTCTTCCGGGGGTCACTCCTACAATGAGCAGTTCTTC
CDR3 protein: CASSLDSSGGHSYNEQFF

D gene: TRBD2
V gene: TRBV2
J gene: TRBJ2-3
clone size: NA
CDR3 DNA: TGTGCCAGCAGTGACGGGGGGGGCACAGATACGCAGTATTTT
CDR3 protein: CASSDGGGTDTQYF

D gene: TRBD1
V gene: TRBV5-4
J gene: TRBJ2-7
clone size: once
CDR3 DNA: TGTGCCAGCAGTCAAAGCGGACCAGGGGGCGAGCAGTACTTC
CDR3 protein: CASSQSGPGGEQYF

D gene: NA
V gene: TRBV30
J gene: TRBJ1-2
clone size: NA
CDR3 DNA: TGTGCCTGGAGCCCGGACAGCCTTAACTATGGCTACACCTTC
CDR3 protein: CAWSPDSLNYGYTF

D gene: TRBD2
V gene: TRBV4-2
J gene: TRBJ2-3
clone size: NA
CDR3 DNA: TGTGCCAGCAGCCAAGTTGCGGCTAGCGGTACAGATACGCAGTATTTT
CDR3 protein: CASSQVAASGTDTQYF

D gene: NA
V gene: TRBV11-2
J gene: TRBJ1-2
clone size: NA
CDR3 DNA: TGTGCCAGCAGGGGGGCTTTCGGCTACACCTTC
CDR3 protein: CASRGAFGYTF

D gene: NA
V gene: TRBV7-3
J gene: TRBJ2-2
clone size: NA
CDR3 DNA: TGTGCCAGCAGCTTACGAGGTTCAAACACCGGGGAGCTGTTTTTT
CDR3 protein: CASSLRGSNTGELFF

D gene: TRBD2
V gene: TRBV10-3
J gene: TRBJ2-7
clone size: NA
CDR3 DNA: TGTGCCATCAGTGAGTCACTAGCGGGAGGGCTATACGAGCAGTACTTC
CDR3 protein: CAISESLAGGLYEQYF

D gene: NA
V gene: TRBV19
J gene: TRBJ1-5
clone size: NA
CDR3 DNA: TGTGCCAGTAGTATCGGGGTCGGCAATCAGCCCCAGCATTTT
CDR3 protein: CASSIGVGNQPQHF

D gene: NA
V gene: TRBV9
J gene: TRBJ2-7
clone size: NA
CDR3 DNA: TGTGCCAGCAGCGCCTACAGGACCGGGTCATACGAGCAGTACTTC
CDR3 protein: CASSAYRTGSYEQYF

D gene: TRBD2
V gene: TRBV5-4
J gene: TRBJ2-3
clone size: once
CDR3 DNA: TGTGCCAGCAGCACCGAGACTAGCTACAACACAGATACGCAGTATTTT
CDR3 protein: CASSTETSYNTDTQYF

D gene: TRBD2
V gene: TRBV6-1
J gene: TRBJ2-7
clone size: NA
CDR3 DNA: TGTGCCAGCAGATTCGGCGGGAGCAGCAACGAGCAGTACTTC
CDR3 protein: CASRFGGSSNEQYF

D gene: NA
V gene: TRBV6-5
J gene: TRBJ1-5
clone size: NA
CDR3 DNA: TGTGCCAGCAAGATGGCAGGCCAAAATCAGCCCCAGCATTTT
CDR3 protein: CASKMAGQNQPQHF

D gene: NA
V gene: TRBV7-2
J gene: TRBJ2-5
clone size: NA
CDR3 DNA: TGTGCCAGCAGCTCCGGACTAGTAGGGACAATAAGGGAGACCCAGTACTTC
CDR3 protein: CASSSGLVGTIRETQYF

D gene: NA
V gene: TRBV28
J gene: TRBJ2-3
clone size: NA
CDR3 DNA: TGTGCCAGCAGTTTACTCCTCACAGATACGCAGTATTTT
CDR3 protein: CASSLLLTDTQYF

D gene: NA
V gene: TRBV30
J gene: TRBJ1-5
clone size: NA
CDR3 DNA: TGTGCCTGGGGGGTCGGGGGGCGAGGGCAGCCCCAGCATTTT
CDR3 protein: CAWGVGGRGQPQHF

D gene: NA
V gene: TRBV5-1
J gene: TRBJ1-2
clone size: NA
CDR3 DNA: TGCGCCAGCAGCTTGTTGGCGGGTGGGTATGGCTACACCTTC
CDR3 protein: CASSLLAGGYGYTF

D gene: NA
V gene: TRBV5-5
J gene: TRBJ2-7
clone size: NA
CDR3 DNA: TGTGCCAGCAGCCATACAGGTTACGAGCAGTACTTC
CDR3 protein: CASSHTGYEQYF

D gene: NA
V gene: TRBV9
J gene: TRBJ1-6
clone size: NA
CDR3 DNA: TGTGCCAGCAGCTCCCGGACGGGAAATAATTCACCCCTCCACTTT
CDR3 protein: CASSSRTGNNSPLHF

D gene: NA
V gene: TRBV7-2
J gene: TRBJ2-7
clone size: NA
CDR3 DNA: TGTGCCAGCAGCTCCAGGGATTTCACCTACGAGCAGTACTTC
CDR3 protein: CASSSRDFTYEQYF

D gene: NA
V gene: TRBV5-1
J gene: TRBJ1-2
clone size: NA
CDR3 DNA: TGCGCCAGCAGCTTGGCGTTGGGGGGTAACTATGGCTACACCTTC
CDR3 protein: CASSLALGGNYGYTF

D gene: TRBD2
V gene: TRBV28
J gene: TRBJ2-7
clone size: NA
CDR3 DNA: TGTGCCAGCAGTTTGGGATCAGCGGGAGGGCGGGCCTACGAGCAGTACTTC
CDR3 protein: CASSLGSAGGRAYEQYF

D gene: NA
V gene: TRBV28
J gene: TRBJ1-3
clone size: NA
CDR3 DNA: TGTGCCAGCTACTACCTTCGCACCATATATTTT
CDR3 protein: CASYYLRTIYF

D gene: NA
V gene: TRBV5-8
J gene: TRBJ1-1
clone size: NA
CDR3 DNA: TGTGCCAGCAGCTTGAAGGCAGGAGGGTACTATGCTTTCTTT
CDR3 protein: CASSLKAGGYYAFF

D gene: TRBD1
V gene: TRBV28
J gene: TRBJ1-5
clone size: NA
CDR3 DNA: TGTGCCAGCAGTCCGGCCGGGACAGCTTCCAATCAGCCCCAGCATTTT
CDR3 protein: CASSPAGTASNQPQHF

D gene: NA
V gene: TRBV7-2
J gene: TRBJ2-3
clone size: NA
CDR3 DNA: TGTGCCAGCAGCCTCCAGGTTTCCACAGATACGCAGTATTTT
CDR3 protein: CASSLQVSTDTQYF

D gene: TRBD1
V gene: TRBV2
J gene: TRBJ1-4
clone size: NA
CDR3 DNA: TGTGCCAGCGTCGGGACAGTCAATGAAAAACTGTTTTTT
CDR3 protein: CASVGTVNEKLFF

D gene: NA
V gene: TRBV19
J gene: TRBJ2-6
clone size: NA
CDR3 DNA: TGTGCCAGTAGTATGGGAACGGCAGGGGTTTGGTCTGGGGCCAACGTCCTGACTTTC
CDR3 protein: CASSMGTAGVWSGANVLTF

D gene: NA
V gene: TRBV7-2
J gene: TRBJ2-5
clone size: NA
CDR3 DNA: TGTGCCAGCAGCTCGGGACTTCAAGAGACCCAGTACTTC
CDR3 protein: CASSSGLQETQYF

D gene: NA
V gene: TRBV4-1
J gene: TRBJ1-5
clone size: NA
CDR3 DNA: TGCGCCAGCAGCCAGGCTGAAGATCAGCCCCAGCATTTT
CDR3 protein: CASSQAEDQPQHF

D gene: NA
V gene: TRBV19
J gene: TRBJ2-1
clone size: NA
CDR3 DNA: TGTGCCAGTAGTATAAGGCCCGGACTAACCCCCTACAATGAGCAGTTCTTC
CDR3 protein: CASSIRPGLTPYNEQFF

D gene: NA
V gene: TRBV7-9
J gene: TRBJ2-6
clone size: NA
CDR3 DNA: TGTGCCAGCAGCGAACCCCCCGACAGGGAGGACTCTGGGGCCAACGTCCTGACTTTC
CDR3 protein: CASSEPPDREDSGANVLTF

D gene: TRBD2
V gene: TRBV15
J gene: TRBJ2-7
clone size: NA
CDR3 DNA: TGTGCCACCAGCAGGGAACCTAGCGGGAGCTACGAGCAGTACTTC
CDR3 protein: CATSREPSGSYEQYF

D gene: NA
V gene: TRBV5-1
J gene: TRBJ2-5
clone size: NA
CDR3 DNA: TGCGCCAGCAGCTTGGGTAGTAGCCAAGAGACCCAGTACTTC
CDR3 protein: CASSLGSSQETQYF

D gene: TRBD1
V gene: TRBV29-1
J gene: TRBJ1-4
clone size: NA
CDR3 DNA: TGCAGCGTAAGGACAGGTTCAAATGAAAAACTGTTTTTT
CDR3 protein: CSVRTGSNEKLFF